Sequencing of this T cell receptor (beta chain) was carried out in a study of OX40 agonist ivuxolimab in advanced cancers. Regarding the study in general: Ivuxolimab was a fully human IgG2 agonistic monoclonal antibody targeting the costimulatory receptor OX40 (CD134). Partial responses occurred in three dose-escalation patients, of whom one had hepatocellular carcinoma and two had cutaneous melanoma. Patients were allowed to have had prior anti-PD-1, anti-PD-L1 or anti-CTLA-4 therapy, and approximately 40% of the dose-escalation patients had previously received checkpoint inhibitors. The paper reports the monotherapy dose-escalation portion (N of about 54 patients) of the phase I ivuxolimab trial. Intravenous ivuxolimab was administered to patients every 2 weeks at six dose levels: 0.01, 0.1, 0.3, 1.5, 3 and 10 mg/kg. A male proportion of around 80% and a mean age of 60 years, ranging from about 20 to 79, were recorded for the dose-escalation cohort. The purpose of peripheral TCRbeta sequencing was to test whether ivuxolimab changed TCR sequence diversity and led to clonal T-cell expansion. Among the approximately 54 dose-escalation patients, approximately 20 had hepatocellular carcinoma, some 15 melanoma, 9 renal cell carcinoma and 9 head and neck cancer.

The CDR3 sequence holds 14 residues, the cysteine and phenylalanine included. The retained sequence is limited to the CDR3, 42 bases, with the frame set at the first base. From the germline V gene (reference sequence), CDR1 is LNHDA and CDR2 is SQIVND. Ends trimmed: V by 8 bases, J by 3 bases; bases unmatched to a gene: 6. To sequence the TCRbeta CDR3 region, genomic DNA was isolated from the sorted cells. The immunoSEQ Assay was used for sequencing of TCRbeta CDR3 regions. As stored in TCRdb, this immuneACCESS dataset retains in-frame rearrangements with V and J assigned. A fraction of the clones does not appear; measured against another copy, unresolved V genes explain less than half of the discrepancy, and the remainder lacks a known reason. In all, the sample holds some 70,000 clones, and approximately 91% of those were seen once. The ten largest clonotypes hold approximately 0.3% of the sample.

What the study reported, not specific to this receptor: Partial responders in the 0.1-3.0 mg/kg groups had among the lowest normalized peripheral clonal expansion, especially among CD8+ T cells. Low levels of normalized T-cell clonal expansion were also seen in some nonresponding patients. Clonal expansion of both CD4+ and CD8+ blood T cells was observed from baseline to week 6 at doses 0.1 to 3.0 mg/kg. The antigen specificity of the clonally expanded peripheral T cells was not determined. On average, CD8+ T cells showed more expanded clones than CD4+ T cells after ivuxolimab.

On this clone: Its antigen is still unknown. No base quality information exists; no much larger clone differs at one position.

Patients with autoimmune disease history or receiving systemic immunosuppression were excluded from the trial. Peripheral blood for TCR sequencing was drawn from every dose cohort at baseline, at cycle 4 day 1 and at cycle 7 day 1. The samples were taken from a phase I, first-in-human, multicenter, open-label dose-escalation trial of ivuxolimab. Adults with locally advanced or metastatic head and neck squamous cell, hepatocellular, melanoma or renal cell carcinoma were enrolled in the trial. Before TCR sequencing, CD4+ T cells and CD8+ T cells were sorted from peripheral blood as separate populations.

The source material was CD4+ or CD8+ T cells sorted from blood, sampled in a trial of the OX40 agonist ivuxolimab. This clonotype was obtained from an adult with an advanced solid tumor such as melanoma, head and neck, liver or kidney cancer. The rearranged chain carries TRBV19 and TRBJ1-2; the junction holds 10 bases that match TRBD1. The DNA sequence is given as TGTGCCAGTTCCCGGGACAGGGGACACTATGGCTACACCTTC. Its translation is CASSRDRGHYGYTF.